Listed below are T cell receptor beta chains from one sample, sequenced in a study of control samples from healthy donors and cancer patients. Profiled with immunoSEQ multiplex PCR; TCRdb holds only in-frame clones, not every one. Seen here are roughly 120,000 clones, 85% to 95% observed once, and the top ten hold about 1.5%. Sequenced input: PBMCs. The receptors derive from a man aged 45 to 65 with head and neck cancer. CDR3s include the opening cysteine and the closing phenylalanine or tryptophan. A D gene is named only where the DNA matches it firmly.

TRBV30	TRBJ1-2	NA	CAWSIGNGYTF	TGTGCCTGGAGCATAGGGAATGGCTACACCTTC
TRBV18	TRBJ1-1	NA	CASSPGSVNTEAFF	TGTGCCAGCTCACCGGGCAGTGTGAACACTGAAGCTTTCTTT
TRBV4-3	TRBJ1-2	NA	CASRLGFYQGKSGGYTF	TGCGCCAGCAGGCTGGGTTTTTACCAGGGCAAAAGTGGTGGCTACACCTTC
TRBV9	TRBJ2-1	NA	CASSVRPANGGHNEQFF	TGTGCCAGCAGCGTACGGCCTGCTAACGGGGGACACAATGAGCAGTTCTTC
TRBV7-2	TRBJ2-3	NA	CASSLEATADTQYF	TGTGCCAGCAGCTTAGAGGCGACGGCAGATACGCAGTATTTT
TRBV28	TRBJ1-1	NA	CASSIQYRIAEAFF	TGTGCCAGCAGCATCCAATACAGGATCGCTGAAGCTTTCTTT
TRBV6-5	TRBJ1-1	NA	CASSYLQNTEAFF	TGTGCCAGCAGTTACTTACAGAACACTGAAGCTTTCTTT
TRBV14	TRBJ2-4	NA	CASSQRGSAKNIQYF	TGTGCCAGCAGCCAACGGGGCAGCGCCAAAAACATTCAGTACTTC
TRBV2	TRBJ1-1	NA	CASYQGSGTEAFF	TGTGCCAGCTATCAGGGGTCGGGAACTGAAGCTTTCTTT
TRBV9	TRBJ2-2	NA	CASSVGNTGELFF	TGTGCCAGCAGCGTGGGGAACACCGGGGAGCTGTTTTTT
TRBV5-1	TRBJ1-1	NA	CASSLVGPDTEAFF	TGCGCCAGCAGCTTGGTAGGGCCGGACACTGAAGCTTTCTTT
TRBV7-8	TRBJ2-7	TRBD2	CASSRGGGSSYEQYF	TGTGCCAGCAGCCGCGGGGGGGGGAGCTCCTACGAGCAGTACTTC
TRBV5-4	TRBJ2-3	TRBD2	CASSAGGITDTQYF	TGTGCCAGCAGCGCGGGGGGGATCACAGATACGCAGTATTTT
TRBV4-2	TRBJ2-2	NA	CASSQVNPNTGELFF	TGTGCCAGCAGCCAAGTCAATCCTAACACCGGGGAGCTGTTTTTT
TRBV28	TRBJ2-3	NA	CASSSPDTQYF	TGTGCCAGCAGTTCCCCAGATACGCAGTATTTT
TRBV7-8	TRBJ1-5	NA	CASSERLIRNQPQHF	TGTGCCAGCAGCGAGAGACTGATTCGCAATCAGCCCCAGCATTTT
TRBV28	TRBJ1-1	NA	CASSLGLSKGAFF	TGTGCCAGCAGTTTAGGTCTCTCAAAGGGAGCTTTCTTT
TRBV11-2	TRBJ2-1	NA	CASSLPPRINEQFF	TGTGCCAGCAGCTTACCCCCCAGAATCAATGAGCAGTTCTTC